The 23 T cell receptor beta chains given below trace back to one sample, sequenced in a study of CD8+CD57+ T cells in acquired aplastic anemia. The TCR beta profiling, which covered VDJ combination and CDR3 sequence, was carried out using genomic DNA as the template. TCRdb re-called the reads with MiXCR, one entry per CDR3 protein. The repertoire holds roughly 420,000 distinct CDR3 sequences, approximately 70% seen once, with around 4% in the top ten. The sample comprised sorted CD4+, CD8+, or CD8+CD57+ T cells (not recorded which) from PBMCs. These receptor sequences come from a human donor in good health, serving as a control.

Comment on this clonotype: A read error may explain this, as a much larger clone is one base away. V and J are TRBV19 and TRBJ1-5; 8 positions match TRBD1. Per germline, CDR1 LNHDA and CDR2 SQIVND (reference sequence). This CDR3 has 15 amino acids. The CDR3 spells CAGSIVQGAYQPQHF. Here the CDR3 DNA reads TGTGCCGGTAGTATAGTCCAGGGGGCGTATCAGCCCCAGCATTTT.

The V and J genes are TRBV2 and TRBJ2-7; maybe TRBD1 (5 bases). Looked up from germline, CDR1 is SNHLY and CDR2 is FYNNEI. The V gene lost 8 bases and the J gene lost 2 bases, with 10 bases spanning the gap. This CDR3 region has 12 residues. CDR3 amino acids: CASGPGPYEQYF. Written as DNA, the CDR3 is TGTGCCAGCGGTCCAGGGCCCTACGAGCAGTACTTC.

As to this clonotype: This sequence may be a read error, since a much larger clone differs from it by one base. The J gene is TRBJ1-1, the V gene TRBV5-1; no clear D gene. Germline V gives CDR1 SGHRS, CDR2 YFSETQ. This CDR3 contains 15 residues. Trimming pared 3 bases from V and 0 bases from J, leaving 12 bases between. CDR3 nucleotides: TGCGCCAGCAGCTCCTGGGTTTTCATGAACACTGAAGCTTTCTTT. Amino acids: CASSSWVFMNTEAFF.

This sequence joins TRBV4-3 and TRBJ2-7; maybe TRBD1 (6 bases). V lost 0 bases and J 0 bases, leaving 18 bases between the germline ends. Germline V gene sequence: CDR1 LGHNA, CDR2 YSLEER. The CDR3 consists of 18 residues. CDR3 nucleotide sequence: TGCGCCAGCAGCCAAGATTACACAGTTACAGGGAGCTCCTACGAGCAGTACTTC. Its protein product is CASSQDYTVTGSSYEQYF.

This chain uses TRBV12-3 or TRBV12-4 with TRBJ2-2; TRBD2 is a possible D gene (5 bases). CDR3 length: 16 amino acids. Trimming shortened V by 6 bases and J by 4 bases, and 18 bases separated the two germline ends. As DNA, the CDR3 is TGTGCCAGCAGCTTGTTGGGGTCGAGGGCCACCGGGGAGCTGTTTTTT. It encodes CASSLLGSRATGELFF.

Notes on this clonotype: Its ends do not fully match the called genes, so a read error is possible. The rearrangement uses TRBV7-2 and TRBJ2-7; no firm D call. CDR1 is SGHTA, CDR2 FQGNSA, per germline. This CDR3 contains 14 residues. The CDR3 DNA sequence: TGTGCCAGCAGCTTGGTGTGGGAATACTACAATGAGCAGTTC. It codes for CASSLVWEYYNEQF.

This clonotype came up once. The junction shows a germline mismatch at one end, possibly a read error. The chain joins TRBV7-9 to TRBJ2-2, with a possible D match to TRBD2 (6 bases). The CDR3 loop spans 16 amino acids. Germline V gene sequence: CDR1 SEHNR, CDR2 FQNEAQ (reference sequence). For the CDR3, the DNA is TGTGCCGGCAGCTTAACCGGGGGAGTACGGCCCGGCCAGCTGTTTTTT. Translating it yields CAGSLTGGVRPGQLFF.

Ten or more counts support this clonotype. The rearrangement joins TRBV14 to TRBJ1-6, with D perhaps TRBD1 (5 bases). V lost 0 bases, J lost 9 bases, and 9 bases lay in between. The CDR3 runs 14 residues. Germline assignment: CDR1 SGHDN and CDR2 FVKESK. The DNA for the CDR3 is TGTGCCAGCAGCCAAGATTACGGGGGTTCACCCCTCCACTTT. Its translation: CASSQDYGGSPLHF. Looking up the rest from reference TRBV14 and TRBJ1-6 gives the full variable domain: EAGVTQFPSHSVIEKGQTVTLRCDPISGHDNLYWYRRVMGKEIKFLLHFVKESKQDESGMPNNRFLAERTGGTYSTLKVQPAELEDSGVYFCASSQDYGGSPLHFGNGTRLTVT.

This clonotype was found once. The genes are TRBV5-1 and TRBJ2-7; D unresolved. The CDR3 contains 15 residues. The germline V gene has CDR1 SGHRS and CDR2 YFSETQ. V lost 4 bases to trimming and J lost 3 bases, with 17 bases between them. The CDR3 nucleotides read TGCGCCAGCAGCCTGGTCGTGGATGAAAACTACGAGCAGTACTTC. Translation: CASSLVVDENYEQYF. The complete variable domain, with remaining parts taken from reference TRBV5-1 and TRBJ2-7, reads KAGVTQTPRYLIKTRGQQVTLSCSPISGHRSVSWYQQTPGQGLQFLFEYFSETQRNKGNFPGRFSGRQFSNSRSEMNVSTLELGDSALYLCASSLVVDENYEQYFGPGTRLTVT.

The sample holds many counts of this clonotype. The chain recombines TRBV24-1 with TRBJ1-5; 8 bases map to TRBD1. Germline V gene data show CDR1 as KGHDR and CDR2 as SFDVKD. Trimming at V came to 2 bases and at J to 6 bases, leaving 5 bases not matched to a gene. This CDR3 comprises 15 residues. The CDR3 is CATSDSGQGSQPQHF. The CDR3 region has the DNA TGTGCCACCAGTGATTCTGGACAGGGAAGTCAGCCCCAGCATTTT.

V gene TRBV5-1 combines with J gene TRBJ2-7; D may match TRBD1 or TRBD2 (5 bases each). The CDR3 runs 14 residues. Germline V gives CDR1 SGHRS, CDR2 YFSETQ. V gave up 0 bases and J gave up 5 bases, with 12 bases separating them. CDR3: CASSLGGGTDEQYF. The CDR3 DNA reads as TGCGCCAGCAGCTTGGGTGGGGGAACTGACGAGCAGTACTTC. The full variable domain, rest sourced from reference TRBV5-1 and TRBJ2-7, is KAGVTQTPRYLIKTRGQQVTLSCSPISGHRSVSWYQQTPGQGLQFLFEYFSETQRNKGNFPGRFSGRQFSNSRSEMNVSTLELGDSALYLCASSLGGGTDEQYFGPGTRLTVT.

Points on this clonotype: Compared with germline, one end of the junction differs, possibly owing to a read error. This chain uses TRBV29-1 with TRBJ1-2; D unresolved. This CDR3 is 14 amino acids long. Germline lookup yields CDR1 SQVTM and CDR2 ANQGSEA. The CDR3 reads CSVEAQTANHGYTF. In DNA, the CDR3 is TGCAGCGTTGAGGCACAAACAGCTAACCATGGCTACACCTTC.

V is TRBV20-1 and J is TRBJ1-1; D possibly corresponds to TRBD1 (5 bases). The CDR3 extends over 16 amino acids. V was cut by 6 bases and J by 1 base, with 21 bases left in between. Germline loops: CDR1 DFQATT, CDR2 SNEGSKA (reference sequence). This chain's CDR3 is CSAWDPSNQRNTEAFF. The CDR3 DNA reads TGCAGTGCCTGGGACCCTAGCAATCAGCGGAACACTGAAGCTTTCTTT.

V and J are TRBV20-1 and TRBJ2-1, with D perhaps TRBD2 (5 bases). This CDR3 comprises 15 residues. V was shortened by 5 bases and J by 0 bases, with 14 bases between the two germline ends. Looked up from germline, CDR1 is DFQATT and CDR2 is SNEGSKA (reference sequence). CDR3 coding DNA: TGCAGTGCTCCAGGACGAGGGAGCTCCTACAATGAGCAGTTCTTC. Translated: CSAPGRGSSYNEQFF.

The chain has TRBV2 and TRBJ1-1, with D possibly TRBD1 on 5 matching bases. This CDR3 has 17 amino acids. V was trimmed by 6 bases and J by 1 base, leaving 21 bases between them. CDR1 is SNHLY, CDR2 FYNNEI, per germline. CDR3 DNA: TGTGCCAGCAGCCCCAAAGGGGTGGCAGGGAGGAACACTGAAGCTTTCTTT. Its protein is CASSPKGVAGRNTEAFF.

This clonotype has just a few counts. A much bigger clone sits one base away, suggesting this may be a read error. This chain links TRBV7-2 with TRBJ1-6; possible D gene TRBD1, 5 bases. Germline V gene lookup returns CDR1 SGHTA and CDR2 FQGNSA. The CDR3 loop spans 15 amino acids. CDR3 nucleotide sequence: TGTGCCAACAGCTTGGCCGGCAGGGATAATTCACCCCTCCACTTT. Translation: CANSLAGRDNSPLHF.

V is TRBV9 and J is TRBJ2-2, with no clear D. Germline loops: CDR1 SGDLS, CDR2 YYNGEE. The CDR3 consists of 12 residues. The germline V and J ends were trimmed by 4 bases and 6 bases, with 7 bases remaining between them. CDR3 residues: CASSSNPGELFF. CDR3 in DNA: TGTGCCAGCAGCTCCAATCCCGGGGAGCTGTTTTTT. The whole variable domain, remainder taken from reference TRBV9 and TRBJ2-2, is DSGVTQTPKHLITATGQRVTLRCSPRSGDLSVYWYQQSLDQGLQFLIQYYNGEERAKGNILERFSAQQFPDLHSELNLSSLELGDSALYFCASSSNPGELFFGEGSRLTVL.

This clonotype occurred once. V gene TRBV20-1 combines with J gene TRBJ1-1, with D possibly being TRBD1 (6 bases). The CDR3 covers 13 residues. CDR1 and CDR2 from the germline V gene are DFQATT and SNEGSKA (reference sequence). Trimming removed 6 bases from V and 5 bases from J, with 16 bases in between. The CDR3 DNA sequence: TGCAGTGCAGTACAGGGAGTTGAGACTGAAGCTTTCTTT. Translated: CSAVQGVETEAFF.

The V and J genes are TRBV7-2 and TRBJ1-5; 9 bases line up with TRBD1. Germline values: CDR1 SGHTA, CDR2 FQGNSA. The CDR3 spans 15 residues. Trimming took 1 base from V and 13 from J; bases not matched to a gene: 11. The CDR3 is CASSLGQGELDEQHF. As DNA, the CDR3 is TGTGCCAGCAGCTTAGGACAGGGGGAGTTGGATGAGCAGCATTTT.

The table lists this clonotype with many counts. This rearrangement joins TRBV7-8 to TRBJ1-3; no reliable D call. Germline V lookup: CDR1 SGHVS, CDR2 FQNEAQ. The CDR3 runs 17 residues. Trimming pared 1 base from V and 0 bases from J, leaving 13 bases between. The CDR3 DNA reads TGTGCCAGCAGCTTAGGGCTGACGAGGAACTCTGGAAACACCATATATTTT. Translation: CASSLGLTRNSGNTIYF.

The V gene is TRBV5-1, the J gene TRBJ2-7; D unclear. Germline V gives CDR1 SGHRS, CDR2 YFSETQ. The CDR3 loop spans 16 amino acids. With 5 bases removed from V and 1 base from J, the gap between germline ends came to 19 bases. The CDR3 is CASSFPGQEQSYEQYF. CDR3 coding DNA: TGCGCCAGCAGTTTCCCCGGTCAGGAGCAGTCCTACGAGCAGTACTTC.

This clonotype came up once. Sequence at one end of the junction differs from germline and may be a read error. The V gene is TRBV10-3, the J gene TRBJ1-6, with D tentatively TRBD1 (5 bases). The CDR3 sequence is 15 residues long. Per the germline V gene, CDR1 is ENHRY and CDR2 is SYGVKD. CDR3 region: CAISEGGTDESAPPF. In DNA form, the CDR3 reads TGTGCCATCAGTGAAGGCGGGACGGATGAATCAGCCCCACCATTT.

The chain employs TRBV9 and TRBJ2-1; 9 positions agree with TRBD1. Judging by the DNA end, TRBJ2-5 fits better; the J call may be wrong. The germline CDR1 and CDR2 sequences are SGDLS and YYNGEE. This CDR3 is 16 amino acids long. DNA of the CDR3: TGTGCCAGCAGCCTGCGCCCGGGACAGGGCGGAAATGCCCAGTACTTC. It codes for CASSLRPGQGGNAQYF.